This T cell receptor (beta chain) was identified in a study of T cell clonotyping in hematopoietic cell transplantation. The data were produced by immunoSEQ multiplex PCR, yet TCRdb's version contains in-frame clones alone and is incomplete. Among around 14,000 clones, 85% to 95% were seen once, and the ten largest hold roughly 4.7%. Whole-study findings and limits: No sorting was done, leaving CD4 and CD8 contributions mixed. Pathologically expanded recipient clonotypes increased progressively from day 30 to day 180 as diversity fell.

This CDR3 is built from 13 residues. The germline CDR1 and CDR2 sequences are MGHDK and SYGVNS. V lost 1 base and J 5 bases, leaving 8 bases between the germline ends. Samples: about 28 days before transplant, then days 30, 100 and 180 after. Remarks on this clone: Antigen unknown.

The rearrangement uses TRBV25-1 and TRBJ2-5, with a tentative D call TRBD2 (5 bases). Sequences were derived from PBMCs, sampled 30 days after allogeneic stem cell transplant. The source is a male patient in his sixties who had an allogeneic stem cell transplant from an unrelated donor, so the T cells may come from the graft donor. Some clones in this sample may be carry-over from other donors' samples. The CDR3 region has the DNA TGTGCCAGCAGTGAATGGGGAGTCGAGACCCAGTACTTC. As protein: CASSEWGVETQYF.